This TCR beta chain was recovered during a study of Ad26.COV2.S vaccination and SARS-CoV-2 variants. Treatment indicated: roughly 19 received Ad26.COV2.S at low or high dose, single or two shots; several received placebo; per-sample allocation not given. It was on day 63 after the first vaccine or placebo injection that samples were taken. This CDR3 contains 14 residues. J lost 3 bases, V lost 1 base, and 3 bases had no gene match. Germline V gene sequence: CDR1 MGHRA, CDR2 YSYEKL. The table came from immunoSEQ multiplex PCR; TCRdb's copy has only in-frame clones and leaves some out. Of some 340,000 clones listed, just under 85% are singletons.

The V call is TRBV4-1, the J call TRBJ2-7; 7 bases match TRBD2. This TCR came from a person between 18 and 65 years old who received the Ad26.COV2.S COVID-19 vaccine or a placebo. The source material was peripheral blood, sampled in a trial of Ad26.COV2.S vaccine versus placebo. The CDR3 sequence: CASSQVGGLYEQYF. DNA of the CDR3: TGCGCCAGCAGCCAAGTGGGAGGGCTCTACGAGCAGTACTTC.